One TCR beta chain is described in this entry. Its cognate antigen is unknown. Constant-segment primers were used for 5'RACE, and the resulting TCR alpha and TCR beta cDNA libraries carried sample barcodes and UMIs. TCRdb analysed the 5' RACE reads with MiXCR anew, one entry per CDR3 protein. Here the sample spans about 210,000 distinct CDR3 sequences, over 9.5% being singletons. The CDR3 is made up of 18 amino acids. Germline V lookup: CDR1 DFQATT, CDR2 SNEGSKA (reference sequence). With 1 base clipped from V and 7 bases from J, the junction kept 16 bases outside the gene matches. This record belongs to a study of T-cell memory formation after mild COVID-19. Findings and caveats of the study: CD4+ contracting clones were mainly CM and EM; CD8+ ones, EMRA. The appearance of some responding clones in pre-infection memory suggested that cross-reactive memory joined. Later expanders leaned CD4+, whereas day 15 to 85 contracting clones were balanced CD4/CD8.

This clonotype originated in a man younger than 35 who had mild COVID-19 (a few samples of this study predate the infection). Cell type and time point are not known. The chain employs TRBV20-1 and TRBJ1-4; 9 nucleotides line up with TRBD1. Input material: PBMCs or a T cell subset sorted from them (not recorded which). The CDR3 nucleotides read TGCAGTGCTAGAGCAGCACCGGGACAGGGCAAAATCGGTGAAAAACTGTTTTTT. It specifies CSARAAPGQGKIGEKLFF.